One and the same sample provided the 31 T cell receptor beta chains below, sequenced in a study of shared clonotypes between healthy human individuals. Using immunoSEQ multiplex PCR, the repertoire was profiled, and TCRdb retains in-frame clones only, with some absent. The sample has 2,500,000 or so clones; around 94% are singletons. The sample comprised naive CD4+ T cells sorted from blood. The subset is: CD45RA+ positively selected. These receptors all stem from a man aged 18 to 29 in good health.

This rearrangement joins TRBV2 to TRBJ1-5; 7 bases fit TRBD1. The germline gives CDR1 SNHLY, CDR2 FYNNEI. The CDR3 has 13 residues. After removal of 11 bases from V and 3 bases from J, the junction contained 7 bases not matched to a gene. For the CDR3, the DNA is TGTGCCGGGGCGGACAGGTTCAATCAGCCCCAGCATTTT. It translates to CAGADRFNQPQHF.

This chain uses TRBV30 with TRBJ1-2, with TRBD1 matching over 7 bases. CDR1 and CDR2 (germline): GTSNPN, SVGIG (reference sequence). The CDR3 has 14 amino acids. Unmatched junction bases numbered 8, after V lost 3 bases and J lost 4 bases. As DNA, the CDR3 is TGTGCCTGGAGGACGAGGACAGGCGTCTATGGCTACACCTTC. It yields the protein CAWRTRTGVYGYTF.

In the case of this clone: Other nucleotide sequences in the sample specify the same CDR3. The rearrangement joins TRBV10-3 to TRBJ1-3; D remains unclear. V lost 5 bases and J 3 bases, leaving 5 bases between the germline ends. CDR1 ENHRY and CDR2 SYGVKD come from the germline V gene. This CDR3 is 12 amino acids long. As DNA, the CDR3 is TGTGCCATCAGTAACAGTGGAAACACCATATATTTT. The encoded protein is CAISNSGNTIYF.

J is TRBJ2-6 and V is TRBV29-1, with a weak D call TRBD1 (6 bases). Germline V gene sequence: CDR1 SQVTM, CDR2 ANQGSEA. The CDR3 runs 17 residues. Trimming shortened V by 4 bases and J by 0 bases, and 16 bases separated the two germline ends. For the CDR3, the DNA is TGCAGCGTTGGGGACGGACAGCTACGCTCTGGGGCCAACGTCCTGACTTTC. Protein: CSVGDGQLRSGANVLTF.

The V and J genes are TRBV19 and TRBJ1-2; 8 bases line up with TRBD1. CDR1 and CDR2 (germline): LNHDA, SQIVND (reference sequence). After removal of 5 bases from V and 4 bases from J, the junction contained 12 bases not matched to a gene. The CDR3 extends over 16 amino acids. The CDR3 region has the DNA TGTGCCAGTAGTCCGCGGGACAGGAAAGCAAGCTATGGCTACACCTTC. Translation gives CASSPRDRKASYGYTF.

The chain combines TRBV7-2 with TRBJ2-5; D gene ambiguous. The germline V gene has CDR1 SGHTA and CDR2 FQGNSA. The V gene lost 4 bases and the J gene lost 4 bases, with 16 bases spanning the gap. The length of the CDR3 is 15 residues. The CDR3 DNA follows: TGTGCCAGCAGCTATAGAGTGCCCGCACGAGAGACCCAGTACTTC. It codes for CASSYRVPARETQYF.

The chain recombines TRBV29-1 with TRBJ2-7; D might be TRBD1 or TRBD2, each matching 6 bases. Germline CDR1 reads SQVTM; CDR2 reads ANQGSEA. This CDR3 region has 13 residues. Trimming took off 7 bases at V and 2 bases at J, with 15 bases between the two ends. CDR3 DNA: TGCAGCGCCCGAAGGGGGGCACCCTACGAGCAGTACTTC. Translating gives CSARRGAPYEQYF.

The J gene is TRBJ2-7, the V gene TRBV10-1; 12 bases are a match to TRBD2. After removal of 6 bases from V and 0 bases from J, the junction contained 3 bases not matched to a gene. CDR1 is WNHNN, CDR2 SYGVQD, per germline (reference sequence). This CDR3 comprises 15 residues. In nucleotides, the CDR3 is TGCGCCAGCAGCCGACTAGCGGGGGCCTCCTACGAGCAGTACTTC. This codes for CASSRLAGASYEQYF.

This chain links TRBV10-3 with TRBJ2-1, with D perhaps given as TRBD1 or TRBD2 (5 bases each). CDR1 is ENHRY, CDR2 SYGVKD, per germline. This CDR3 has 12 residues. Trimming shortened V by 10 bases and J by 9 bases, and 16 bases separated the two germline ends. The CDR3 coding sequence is TGTGCCAGCTCGGGGCGAACAGGTGAGCAGTTCTTC. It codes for CASSGRTGEQFF.

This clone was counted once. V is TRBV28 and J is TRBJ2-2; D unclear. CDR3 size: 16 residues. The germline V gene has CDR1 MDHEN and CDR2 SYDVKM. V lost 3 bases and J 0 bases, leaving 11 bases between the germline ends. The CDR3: CASSLNSFANTGELFF. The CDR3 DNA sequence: TGTGCCAGCAGTTTGAATTCGTTCGCGAACACCGGGGAGCTGTTTTTT.

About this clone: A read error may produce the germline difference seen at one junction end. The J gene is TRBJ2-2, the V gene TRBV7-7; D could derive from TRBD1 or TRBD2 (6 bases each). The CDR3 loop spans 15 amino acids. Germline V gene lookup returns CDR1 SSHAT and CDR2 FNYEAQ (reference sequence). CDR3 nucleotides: TGTGCTAGCAGCTTAGGGGGGATTGGCACCGGGGAGCTGTTTTTT. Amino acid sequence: CASSLGGIGTGELFF.

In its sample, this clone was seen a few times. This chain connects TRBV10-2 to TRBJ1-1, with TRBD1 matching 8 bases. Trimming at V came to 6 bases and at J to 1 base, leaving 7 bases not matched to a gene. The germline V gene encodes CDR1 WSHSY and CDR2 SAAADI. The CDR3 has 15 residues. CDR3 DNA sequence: TGCGCCAGCAGCGACACCGGGACAGGGAACACTGAAGCTTTCTTT. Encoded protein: CASSDTGTGNTEAFF.

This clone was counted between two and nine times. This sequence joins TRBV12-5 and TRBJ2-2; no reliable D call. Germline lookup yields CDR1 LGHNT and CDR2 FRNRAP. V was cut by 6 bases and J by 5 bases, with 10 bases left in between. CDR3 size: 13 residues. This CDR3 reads CASGSPRTGELFF. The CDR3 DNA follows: TGTGCTAGTGGCTCTCCCCGGACCGGGGAGCTGTTTTTT. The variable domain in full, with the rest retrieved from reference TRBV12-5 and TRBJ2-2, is DARVTQTPRHKVTEMGQEVTMRCQPILGHNTVFWYRQTMMQGLELLAYFRNRAPLDDSGMPKDRFSAEMPDATLATLKIQPSEPRDSAVYFCASGSPRTGELFFGEGSRLTVL.

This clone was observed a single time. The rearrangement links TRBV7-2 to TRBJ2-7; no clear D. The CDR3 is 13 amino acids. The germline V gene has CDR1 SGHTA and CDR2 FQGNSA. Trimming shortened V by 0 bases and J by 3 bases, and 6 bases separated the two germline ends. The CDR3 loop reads CASSLASLYEQYF. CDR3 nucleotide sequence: TGTGCCAGCAGCTTAGCCAGCCTCTACGAGCAGTACTTC.

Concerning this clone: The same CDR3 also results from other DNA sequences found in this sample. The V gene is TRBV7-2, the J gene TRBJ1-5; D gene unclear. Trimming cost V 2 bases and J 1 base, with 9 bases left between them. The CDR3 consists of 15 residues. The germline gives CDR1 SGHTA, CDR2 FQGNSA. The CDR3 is CASSLMGGSNQPQHF. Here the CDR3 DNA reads TGTGCCAGCAGCTTAATGGGAGGGAGCAATCAGCCCCAGCATTTT.

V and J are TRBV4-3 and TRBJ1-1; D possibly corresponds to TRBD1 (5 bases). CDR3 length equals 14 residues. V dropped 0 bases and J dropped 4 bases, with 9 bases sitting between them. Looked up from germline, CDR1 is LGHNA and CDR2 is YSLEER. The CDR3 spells CASSQEKGATEAFF. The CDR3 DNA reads TGCGCCAGCAGCCAAGAGAAAGGGGCCACTGAAGCTTTCTTT.

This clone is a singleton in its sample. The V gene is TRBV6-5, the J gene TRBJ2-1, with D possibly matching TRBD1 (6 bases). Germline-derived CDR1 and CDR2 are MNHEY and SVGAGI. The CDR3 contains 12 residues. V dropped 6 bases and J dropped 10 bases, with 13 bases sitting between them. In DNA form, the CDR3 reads TGTGCCAGCAGAGACCCCGGGACAGAGCAGTTCTTC. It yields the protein CASRDPGTEQFF.

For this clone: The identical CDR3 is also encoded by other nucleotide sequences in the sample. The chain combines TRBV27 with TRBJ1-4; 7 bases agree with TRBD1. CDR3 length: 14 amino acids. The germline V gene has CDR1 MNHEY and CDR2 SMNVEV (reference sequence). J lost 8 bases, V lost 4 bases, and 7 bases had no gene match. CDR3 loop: CASSSRQGREKLFF. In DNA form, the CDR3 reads TGTGCCAGCAGTTCCAGACAGGGAAGGGAAAAACTGTTTTTT.

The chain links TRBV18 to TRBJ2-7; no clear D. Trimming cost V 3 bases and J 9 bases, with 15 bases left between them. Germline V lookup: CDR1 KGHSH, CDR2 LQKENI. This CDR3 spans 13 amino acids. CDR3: CASSPSAGPGQYF. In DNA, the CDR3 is TGTGCCAGCTCACCCTCCGCAGGCCCGGGGCAGTACTTC.

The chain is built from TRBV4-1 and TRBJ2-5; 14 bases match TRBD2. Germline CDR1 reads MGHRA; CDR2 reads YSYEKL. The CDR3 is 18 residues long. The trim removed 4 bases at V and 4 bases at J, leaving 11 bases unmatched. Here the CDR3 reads CASSPGTGTSGRGETQYF. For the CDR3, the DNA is TGCGCCAGCAGCCCGGGAACCGGGACTAGCGGGAGAGGAGAGACCCAGTACTTC.

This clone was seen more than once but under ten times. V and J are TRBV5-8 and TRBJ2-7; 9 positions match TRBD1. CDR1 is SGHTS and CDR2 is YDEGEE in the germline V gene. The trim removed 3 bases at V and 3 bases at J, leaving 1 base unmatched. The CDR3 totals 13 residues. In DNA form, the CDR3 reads TGTGCCAGCAGCTCGGGACAGGGCTACGAGCAGTACTTC. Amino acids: CASSSGQGYEQYF.

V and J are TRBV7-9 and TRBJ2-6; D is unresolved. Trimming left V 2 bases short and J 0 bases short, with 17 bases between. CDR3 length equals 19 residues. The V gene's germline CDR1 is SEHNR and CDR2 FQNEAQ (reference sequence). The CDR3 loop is CASSLTYLQSYSGANVLTF. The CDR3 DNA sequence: TGTGCCAGCAGCTTAACGTACCTCCAAAGTTACTCTGGGGCCAACGTCCTGACTTTC. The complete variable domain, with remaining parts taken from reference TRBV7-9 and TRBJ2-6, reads DTGVSQNPRHKITKRGQNVTFRCDPISEHNRLYWYRQTLGQGPEFLTYFQNEAQLEKSRLLSDRFSAERPKGSFSTLEIQRTEQGDSAMYLCASSLTYLQSYSGANVLTFGAGSRLTVL.

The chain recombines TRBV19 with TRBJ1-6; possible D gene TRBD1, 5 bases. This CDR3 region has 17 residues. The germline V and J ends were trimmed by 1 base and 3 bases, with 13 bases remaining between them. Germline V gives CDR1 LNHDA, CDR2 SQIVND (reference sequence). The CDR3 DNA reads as TGTGCCAGTAGTATAGCTTCCAGGGTTGGCTATAATTCACCCCTCCACTTT. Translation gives CASSIASRVGYNSPLHF.

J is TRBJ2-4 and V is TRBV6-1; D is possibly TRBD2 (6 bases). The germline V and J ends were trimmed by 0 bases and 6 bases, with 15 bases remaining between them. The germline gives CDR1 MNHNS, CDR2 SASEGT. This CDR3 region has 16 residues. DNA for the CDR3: TGTGCCAGCAGTGAAGCCCCGGGGCGGGGCGGAAACATTCAGTACTTC. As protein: CASSEAPGRGGNIQYF.

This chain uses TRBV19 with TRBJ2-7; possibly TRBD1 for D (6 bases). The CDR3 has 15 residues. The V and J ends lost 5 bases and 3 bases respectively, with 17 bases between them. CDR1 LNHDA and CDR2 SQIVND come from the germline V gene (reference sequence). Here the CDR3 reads CASSPSQTGDYEQYF. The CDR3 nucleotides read TGTGCCAGTAGTCCCAGCCAGACAGGAGACTACGAGCAGTACTTC. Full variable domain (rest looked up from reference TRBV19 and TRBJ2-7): DGGITQSPKYLFRKEGQNVTLSCEQNLNHDAMYWYRQDPGQGLRLIYYSQIVNDFQKGDIAEGYSVSREKKESFPLTVTSAQKNPTAFYLCASSPSQTGDYEQYFGPGTRLTVT.

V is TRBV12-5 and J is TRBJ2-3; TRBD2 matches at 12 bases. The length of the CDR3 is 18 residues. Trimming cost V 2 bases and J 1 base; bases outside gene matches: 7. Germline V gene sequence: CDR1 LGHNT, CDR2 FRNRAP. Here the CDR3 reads CASGLTGLAGSGTDTQYF. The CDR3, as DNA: TGTGCTAGTGGTTTGACCGGACTAGCGGGATCGGGCACAGATACGCAGTATTTT. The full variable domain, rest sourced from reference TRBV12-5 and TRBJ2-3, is DARVTQTPRHKVTEMGQEVTMRCQPILGHNTVFWYRQTMMQGLELLAYFRNRAPLDDSGMPKDRFSAEMPDATLATLKIQPSEPRDSAVYFCASGLTGLAGSGTDTQYFGPGTRLTVL.

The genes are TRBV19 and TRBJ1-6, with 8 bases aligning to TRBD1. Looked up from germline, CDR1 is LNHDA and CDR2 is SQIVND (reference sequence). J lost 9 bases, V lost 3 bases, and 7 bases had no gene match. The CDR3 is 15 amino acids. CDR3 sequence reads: CASSIRTGTTSPLHF. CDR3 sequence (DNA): TGTGCCAGTAGTATCCGGACAGGGACGACTTCACCCCTCCACTTT.

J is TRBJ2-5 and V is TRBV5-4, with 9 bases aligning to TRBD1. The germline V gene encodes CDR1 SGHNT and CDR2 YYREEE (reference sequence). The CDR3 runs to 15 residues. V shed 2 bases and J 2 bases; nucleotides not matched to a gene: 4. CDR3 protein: CASSFGTGPQETQYF. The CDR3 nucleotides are TGTGCCAGCAGCTTCGGGACAGGGCCTCAAGAGACCCAGTACTTC.

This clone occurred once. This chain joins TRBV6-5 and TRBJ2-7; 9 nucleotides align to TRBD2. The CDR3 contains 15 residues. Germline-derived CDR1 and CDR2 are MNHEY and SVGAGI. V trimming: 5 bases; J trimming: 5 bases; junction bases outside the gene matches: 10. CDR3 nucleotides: TGTGCCAGCAGTGGTGCCGGGACTAGCCTCAACGAGCAGTACTTC. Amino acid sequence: CASSGAGTSLNEQYF.

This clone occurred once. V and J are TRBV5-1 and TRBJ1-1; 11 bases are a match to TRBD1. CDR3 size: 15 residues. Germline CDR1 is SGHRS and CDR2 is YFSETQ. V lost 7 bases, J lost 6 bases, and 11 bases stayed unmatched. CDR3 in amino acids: CASGSSGTGGSEAFF. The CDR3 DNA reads TGCGCCAGCGGTAGTTCCGGGACAGGGGGATCTGAAGCTTTCTTT.

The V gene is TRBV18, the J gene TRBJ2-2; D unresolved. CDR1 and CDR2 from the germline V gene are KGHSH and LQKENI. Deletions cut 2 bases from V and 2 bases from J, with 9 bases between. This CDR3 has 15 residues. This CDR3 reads CASSPSSLNTGELFF. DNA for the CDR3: TGTGCCAGCTCACCAAGCAGCCTTAACACCGGGGAGCTGTTTTTT.